This T cell receptor (beta chain) was found in a study of response to subunit inactivated influenza vaccine. TCRdb fed the RT-PCR reads into MiXCR, producing one record per CDR3 protein. Found here are about 540,000 distinct CDR3 sequences, roughly 25% of them singletons; the top ten hold 2.5% to 3.5%. The V end was cut by 5 bases, the J end by 1 base, with 11 bases between. CDR3 length: 14 residues. CDR1 is SGHTA, CDR2 FQGNSA, per germline. These data were likewise used in another study, on T cells expressing NK-cell markers. Turning to that study: The authors generated TCR beta cDNA through 5'RACE template switching with UMIs. Seven donors tested HCMV-seropositive and one tested seronegative among the eight sequenced. In several donors, dominant CD3+CD56+NKG2C+ clones formed about 1.0-8% of CD8+ cells. In several donors, dominant clonotypes made up about 25-65% of CD3+CD56-NKG2C+ cells. Clones of NKG2C+ T cells that had expanded were of unclear HCMV specificity.

This rearrangement joins TRBV7-2 to TRBJ1-2; D unresolved. The sample was CD4+ T cells sorted from PBMCs, taken roughly 13 days after vaccination. This clonotype originated in a man between 45 and 60 years old who received an inactivated influenza vaccine. The CDR3 is CASSPRAVNYGYTF. In DNA, the CDR3 is TGTGCCAGCAGCCCCCGGGCCGTTAACTATGGCTACACCTTC.